This is a list of T cell receptor beta chains from one sample in a study of CD8 T cells in ankylosing spondylitis. TCRdb called the 5' RACE reads again in MiXCR, with one record for every CDR3 protein. The sample includes about 110,000 distinct CDR3 sequences, approximately 25% of them seen just once. Sequenced material: synovial fluid, either unsorted or a sorted T cell fraction (not recorded which). The receptors were sampled from a male donor with ankylosing spondylitis. Each CDR3 is given with its conserved first and last residue. The D gene is left open where the match is weak. Size is omitted from some rows. Given values are once, few, many or a class for expanded clones.

CDR3 length: 13
J gene: TRBJ2-7
D gene: TRBD1
V gene: TRBV19
clone size: .
CDR3 protein: CASSIGTGSSPYF
CDR3 DNA: TGTGCCAGTAGTATTGGGACAGGGTCGAGTCCGTACTTC

CDR3 length: 10
J gene: TRBJ1-1
D gene: .
V gene: TRBV7-9
clone size: .
CDR3 protein: CASSILEAFF
CDR3 DNA: TGTGCCAGCAGCATCCTCGAAGCTTTCTTT

CDR3 length: 17
J gene: TRBJ2-5
D gene: TRBD2
V gene: TRBV24-1
clone size: once
CDR3 protein: CATSDFRAGAGQETQYF
CDR3 DNA: TGTGCCACCAGTGATTTCAGAGCGGGAGCGGGGCAAGAGACCCAGTACTTC

CDR3 length: 15
J gene: TRBJ2-2
D gene: .
V gene: TRBV12-3/TRBV12-4
clone size: many
CDR3 protein: CASRELGRDTGELFF
CDR3 DNA: TGTGCCAGCAGGGAACTAGGGCGGGACACCGGGGAGCTGTTTTTT

CDR3 length: 20
J gene: TRBJ2-6
D gene: TRBD2
V gene: TRBV28
clone size: .
CDR3 protein: CASSASGLAGGRRGANVLTF
CDR3 DNA: TGTGCCAGCAGTGCTTCGGGACTAGCGGGAGGGCGTCGTGGGGCCAACGTCCTGACTTTC

CDR3 length: 15
J gene: TRBJ1-4
D gene: .
V gene: TRBV4-1
clone size: few
CDR3 protein: CASSQWSQGNEKLFF
CDR3 DNA: TGCGCCAGCAGCCAATGGTCGCAGGGTAACGAAAAACTGTTTTTT

CDR3 length: 13
J gene: TRBJ2-3
D gene: .
V gene: TRBV20-1
clone size: few
CDR3 protein: CSANRLSTDTQYF
CDR3 DNA: TGCAGTGCTAACCGACTCTCCACAGATACGCAGTATTTT

CDR3 length: 16
J gene: TRBJ2-3
D gene: .
V gene: TRBV5-1
clone size: few
CDR3 protein: CASSSGGSSNTDTQYF
CDR3 DNA: TGCGCCAGCAGCTCTGGAGGCTCGTCGAACACAGATACGCAGTATTTT

CDR3 length: 15
J gene: TRBJ2-1
D gene: TRBD2
V gene: TRBV5-1
clone size: .
CDR3 protein: CASSLGLPVSNEQFF
CDR3 DNA: TGCGCCAGCAGCCTGGGACTACCTGTGAGCAATGAGCAGTTCTTC

CDR3 length: 17
J gene: TRBJ2-1
D gene: TRBD2
V gene: TRBV12-5
clone size: .
CDR3 protein: CASGFDQRSGIGNEQFF
CDR3 DNA: TGTGCTAGTGGTTTCGACCAAAGAAGCGGGATCGGCAATGAGCAGTTCTTC

CDR3 length: 16
J gene: TRBJ2-2
D gene: .
V gene: TRBV7-9
clone size: few
CDR3 protein: CASNNGGGARTGELFF
CDR3 DNA: TGTGCCAGCAACAATGGTGGCGGGGCGCGCACCGGGGAGCTGTTTTTT

CDR3 length: 15
J gene: TRBJ1-5
D gene: .
V gene: TRBV6-1
clone size: .
CDR3 protein: CASNPGPQGNQPQHF
CDR3 DNA: TGTGCCAGCAACCCCGGGCCCCAAGGCAATCAGCCCCAGCATTTT

CDR3 length: 15
J gene: TRBJ2-1
D gene: TRBD2
V gene: TRBV12-3/TRBV12-4
clone size: .
CDR3 protein: CASNIAGSSYNEQFF
CDR3 DNA: TGTGCCAGCAACATAGCGGGAAGCTCCTACAATGAGCAGTTCTTC

CDR3 length: 15
J gene: TRBJ2-7
D gene: TRBD1
V gene: TRBV7-2
clone size: few
CDR3 protein: CASSLTGARYYEQYF
CDR3 DNA: TGTGCCAGCAGCTTGACAGGGGCCCGCTACTACGAGCAGTACTTC

CDR3 length: 17
J gene: TRBJ2-1
D gene: .
V gene: TRBV21-1
clone size: medium-sized
CDR3 protein: CASSPARASNSYNEQFF
CDR3 DNA: TGTGCCAGCAGCCCTGCCAGGGCAAGCAACTCCTACAATGAGCAGTTCTTC

CDR3 length: 13
J gene: TRBJ1-1
D gene: .
V gene: TRBV7-9
clone size: .
CDR3 protein: CASIQKWDTEAFF
CDR3 DNA: TGTGCCAGCATCCAAAAATGGGACACTGAAGCTTTCTTT

CDR3 length: 13
J gene: TRBJ1-2
D gene: .
V gene: TRBV29-1
clone size: few
CDR3 protein: CSVEQGPDYGYTF
CDR3 DNA: TGCAGCGTTGAACAAGGACCAGACTATGGCTACACCTTC

CDR3 length: 17
J gene: TRBJ2-2
D gene: TRBD1
V gene: TRBV6-5
clone size: many
CDR3 protein: CASSYRATGINTGELFF
CDR3 DNA: TGTGCCAGCAGTTACAGAGCGACAGGGATTAACACCGGGGAGCTGTTTTTT

CDR3 length: 16
J gene: TRBJ1-4
D gene: .
V gene: TRBV5-5
clone size: few
CDR3 protein: CASSLPPGAAYEKLFF
CDR3 DNA: TGTGCCAGCAGCCTCCCTCCGGGGGCGGCTTATGAAAAACTGTTTTTT

CDR3 length: 15
J gene: TRBJ2-2
D gene: .
V gene: TRBV6-5
clone size: .
CDR3 protein: CASSYKGKGTGELFF
CDR3 DNA: TGTGCCAGCAGTTATAAGGGGAAGGGCACCGGGGAGCTGTTTTTT

CDR3 length: 13
J gene: TRBJ1-1
D gene: .
V gene: TRBV20-1
clone size: .
CDR3 protein: CSARADENTEAFF
CDR3 DNA: TGCAGTGCTAGGGCGGATGAAAACACTGAAGCTTTCTTT

CDR3 length: 13
J gene: TRBJ1-3
D gene: TRBD1
V gene: TRBV11-2
clone size: many
CDR3 protein: CASSDRGGNTIYF
CDR3 DNA: TGTGCCAGCAGCGACAGGGGGGGAAACACCATATATTTT

CDR3 length: 13
J gene: TRBJ2-7
D gene: TRBD2
V gene: TRBV6-1
clone size: .
CDR3 protein: CASREAGVYEQYF
CDR3 DNA: TGTGCCAGCAGAGAAGCGGGGGTTTACGAGCAGTACTTC

CDR3 length: 21
J gene: TRBJ2-1
D gene: TRBD2
V gene: TRBV12-3/TRBV12-4
clone size: many
CDR3 protein: CASSLKYGRAAPTRRYNEQFF
CDR3 DNA: TGTGCCAGCAGTTTAAAGTACGGGAGGGCCGCCCCAACGCGAAGGTACAATGAGCAGTTCTTC

CDR3 length: 15
J gene: TRBJ2-7
D gene: .
V gene: TRBV7-9
clone size: few
CDR3 protein: CASRPDGMLSYEQYF
CDR3 DNA: TGTGCCAGCAGGCCAGACGGGATGTTATCCTACGAGCAGTACTTC

CDR3 length: 12
J gene: TRBJ1-2
D gene: .
V gene: TRBV7-2
clone size: .
CDR3 protein: CASSLRALGYTF
CDR3 DNA: TGTGCCAGCAGCTTAAGGGCACTCGGCTACACCTTC

CDR3 length: 18
J gene: TRBJ2-1
D gene: TRBD2
V gene: TRBV2
clone size: .
CDR3 protein: CASSDPSRASGIGNEQFF
CDR3 DNA: TGTGCCAGCAGTGACCCGAGTCGGGCTAGCGGGATAGGTAATGAGCAGTTCTTC

CDR3 length: 18
J gene: TRBJ2-1
D gene: TRBD2
V gene: TRBV20-1
clone size: .
CDR3 protein: CSAPDTVLVSGRAGEQFF
CDR3 DNA: TGCAGTGCTCCTGACACCGTTTTGGTTAGCGGGAGGGCCGGTGAGCAGTTCTTC

CDR3 length: 15
J gene: TRBJ2-4
D gene: .
V gene: TRBV7-9
clone size: .
CDR3 protein: CASSLAQGAKNIQYF
CDR3 DNA: TGTGCCAGCAGCTTAGCGCAAGGGGCCAAAAACATTCAGTACTTC

CDR3 length: 16
J gene: TRBJ1-1
D gene: .
V gene: TRBV11-2
clone size: .
CDR3 protein: CASRREIGGQNTEAFF
CDR3 DNA: TGTGCCAGCAGAAGAGAGATCGGTGGGCAGAACACTGAAGCTTTCTTT

CDR3 length: 12
J gene: TRBJ2-1
D gene: .
V gene: TRBV3-1
clone size: few
CDR3 protein: CASSRGLSEQFF
CDR3 DNA: TGTGCCAGCAGCCGGGGGCTATCTGAGCAGTTCTTC

CDR3 length: 14
J gene: TRBJ1-3
D gene: .
V gene: TRBV29-1
clone size: .
CDR3 protein: CSALSPSSGNTIYF
CDR3 DNA: TGCAGCGCGTTATCGCCGAGCTCTGGAAACACCATATATTTT

CDR3 length: 15
J gene: TRBJ1-2
D gene: TRBD1
V gene: TRBV29-1
clone size: .
CDR3 protein: CSVGGGNLKNYGYTF
CDR3 DNA: TGCAGCGTTGGAGGGGGCAACCTAAAAAACTATGGCTACACCTTC

CDR3 length: 16
J gene: TRBJ2-7
D gene: TRBD1
V gene: TRBV7-9
clone size: .
CDR3 protein: CASSLPVQGIWNEQYF
CDR3 DNA: TGTGCCAGCAGCTTGCCGGTACAGGGGATTTGGAACGAGCAGTACTTC

CDR3 length: 13
J gene: TRBJ1-1
D gene: .
V gene: TRBV30
clone size: .
CDR3 protein: CAWSTGSNTEAFF
CDR3 DNA: TGTGCCTGGAGCACAGGCTCGAACACTGAAGCTTTCTTT

CDR3 length: 17
J gene: TRBJ2-1
D gene: .
V gene: TRBV2
clone size: few
CDR3 protein: CASSDSRGQRVYNEQFF
CDR3 DNA: TGTGCCAGCAGTGACAGTAGGGGCCAGCGGGTCTACAATGAGCAGTTCTTC

CDR3 length: 14
J gene: TRBJ2-2
D gene: TRBD2
V gene: TRBV20-1
clone size: many
CDR3 protein: CSASWAGVGGELFF
CDR3 DNA: TGCAGTGCCTCATGGGCGGGAGTAGGCGGGGAGCTGTTTTTT

CDR3 length: 12
J gene: TRBJ2-1
D gene: .
V gene: TRBV6-6
clone size: .
CDR3 protein: CASSYRWDEQFF
CDR3 DNA: TGTGCCAGCAGTTACCGGTGGGATGAGCAGTTCTTC